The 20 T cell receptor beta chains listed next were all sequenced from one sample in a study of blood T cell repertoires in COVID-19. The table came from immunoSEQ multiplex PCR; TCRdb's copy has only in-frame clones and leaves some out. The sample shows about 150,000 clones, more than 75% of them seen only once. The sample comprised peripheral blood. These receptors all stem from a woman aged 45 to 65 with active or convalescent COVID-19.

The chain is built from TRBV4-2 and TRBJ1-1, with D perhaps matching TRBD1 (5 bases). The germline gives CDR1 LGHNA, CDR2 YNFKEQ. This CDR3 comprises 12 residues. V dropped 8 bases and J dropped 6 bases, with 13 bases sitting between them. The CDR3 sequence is CASRPGQAEAFF. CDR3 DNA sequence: TGTGCCAGCCGACCAGGGCAGGCTGAAGCTTTCTTT.

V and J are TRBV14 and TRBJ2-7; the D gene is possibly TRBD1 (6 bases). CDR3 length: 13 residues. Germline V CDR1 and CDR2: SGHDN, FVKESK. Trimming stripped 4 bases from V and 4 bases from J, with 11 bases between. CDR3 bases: TGTGCCAGCAGCCCCTCAGGGGTATACGAGCAGTACTTC. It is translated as CASSPSGVYEQYF. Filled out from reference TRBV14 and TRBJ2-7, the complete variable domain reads EAGVTQFPSHSVIEKGQTVTLRCDPISGHDNLYWYRRVMGKEIKFLLHFVKESKQDESGMPNNRFLAERTGGTYSTLKVQPAELEDSGVYFCASSPSGVYEQYFGPGTRLTVT.

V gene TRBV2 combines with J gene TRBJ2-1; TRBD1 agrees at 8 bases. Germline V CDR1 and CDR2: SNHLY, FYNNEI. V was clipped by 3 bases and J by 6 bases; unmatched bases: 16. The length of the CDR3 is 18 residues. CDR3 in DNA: TGTGCCAGCAGTGACATGCCACCGGACAGGGATACCTTCAATGAGCAGTTCTTC. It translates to CASSDMPPDRDTFNEQFF.

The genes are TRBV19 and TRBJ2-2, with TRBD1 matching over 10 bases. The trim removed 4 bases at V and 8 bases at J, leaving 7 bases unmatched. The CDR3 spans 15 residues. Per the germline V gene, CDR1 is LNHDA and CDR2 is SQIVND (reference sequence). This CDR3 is CASSTGTGVPGELFF. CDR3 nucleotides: TGTGCCAGTAGTACCGGGACAGGGGTTCCGGGGGAGCTGTTTTTT.

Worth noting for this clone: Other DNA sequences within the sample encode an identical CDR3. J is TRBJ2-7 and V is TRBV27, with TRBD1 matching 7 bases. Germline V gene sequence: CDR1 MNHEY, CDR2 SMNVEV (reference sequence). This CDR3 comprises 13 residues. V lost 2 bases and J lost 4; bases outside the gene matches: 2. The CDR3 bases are TGTGCCAGCAGTTTAAGGGACAGATACGAGCAGTACTTC. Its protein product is CASSLRDRYEQYF.

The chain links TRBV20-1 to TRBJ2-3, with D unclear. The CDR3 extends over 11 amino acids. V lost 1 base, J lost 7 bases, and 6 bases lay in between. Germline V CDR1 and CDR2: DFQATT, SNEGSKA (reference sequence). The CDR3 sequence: CSARGVNTQYF. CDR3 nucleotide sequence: TGCAGTGCTAGAGGAGTTAATACGCAGTATTTT.

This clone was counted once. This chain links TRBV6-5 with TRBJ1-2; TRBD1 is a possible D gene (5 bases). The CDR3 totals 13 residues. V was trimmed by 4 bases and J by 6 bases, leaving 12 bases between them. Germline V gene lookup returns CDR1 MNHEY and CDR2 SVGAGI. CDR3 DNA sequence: TGTGCCAGCAGTTCCCTCGGGGGGAATGGCTACACCTTC. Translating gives CASSSLGGNGYTF.

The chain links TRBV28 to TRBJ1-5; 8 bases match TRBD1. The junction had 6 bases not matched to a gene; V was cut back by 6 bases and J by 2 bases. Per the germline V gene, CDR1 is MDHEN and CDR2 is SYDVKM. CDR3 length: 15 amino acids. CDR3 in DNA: TGTGCCAGCAGCGGACAGGGTAGAGGCAATCAGCCCCAGCATTTT. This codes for CASSGQGRGNQPQHF.

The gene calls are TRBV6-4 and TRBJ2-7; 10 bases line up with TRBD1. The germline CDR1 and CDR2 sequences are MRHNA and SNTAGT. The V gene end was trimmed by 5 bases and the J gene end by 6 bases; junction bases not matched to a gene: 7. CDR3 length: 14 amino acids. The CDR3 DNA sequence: TGTGCCAGCAGTCCCGGGACAGGGGCGGGCGAGCAGTACTTC. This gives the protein CASSPGTGAGEQYF.

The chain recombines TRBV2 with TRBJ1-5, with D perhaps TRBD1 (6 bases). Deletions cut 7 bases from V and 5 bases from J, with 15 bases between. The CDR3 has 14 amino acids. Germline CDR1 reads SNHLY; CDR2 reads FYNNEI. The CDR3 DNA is TGTGCCAGCAAAGGACAGAAGGGTGATCAGCCCCAGCATTTT. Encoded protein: CASKGQKGDQPQHF.

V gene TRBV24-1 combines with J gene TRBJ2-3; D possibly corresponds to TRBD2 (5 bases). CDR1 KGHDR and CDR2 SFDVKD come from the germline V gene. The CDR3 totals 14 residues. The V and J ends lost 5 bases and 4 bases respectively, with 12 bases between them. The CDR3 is CATSAADYADTQYF. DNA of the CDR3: TGTGCCACCAGTGCAGCGGATTATGCAGATACGCAGTATTTT.

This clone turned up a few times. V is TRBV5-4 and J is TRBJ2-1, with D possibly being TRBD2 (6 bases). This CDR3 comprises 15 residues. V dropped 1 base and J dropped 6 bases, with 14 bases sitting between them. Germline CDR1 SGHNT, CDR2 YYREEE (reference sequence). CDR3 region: CASSLWGDPFNEQFF. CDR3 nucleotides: TGTGCCAGCAGCTTGTGGGGGGATCCTTTCAATGAGCAGTTCTTC. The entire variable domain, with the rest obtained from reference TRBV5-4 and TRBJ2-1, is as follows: ETGVTQSPTHLIKTRGQQVTLRCSSQSGHNTVSWYQQALGQGPQFIFQYYREEENGRGNFPPRFSGLQFPNYSSELNVNALELDDSALYLCASSLWGDPFNEQFFGPGTRLTVL.

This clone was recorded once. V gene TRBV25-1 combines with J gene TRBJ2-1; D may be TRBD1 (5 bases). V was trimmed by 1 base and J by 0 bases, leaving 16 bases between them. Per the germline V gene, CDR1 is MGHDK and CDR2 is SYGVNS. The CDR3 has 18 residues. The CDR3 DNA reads TGTGCCAGCAGTGAATTGGGGCGGAAAGAGAGCTCCTACAATGAGCAGTTCTTC. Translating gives CASSELGRKESSYNEQFF.

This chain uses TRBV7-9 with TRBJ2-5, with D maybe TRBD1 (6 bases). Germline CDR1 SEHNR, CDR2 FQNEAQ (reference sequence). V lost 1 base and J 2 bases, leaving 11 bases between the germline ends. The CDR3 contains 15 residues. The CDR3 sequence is CASSLDTGSQETQYF. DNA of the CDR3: TGTGCCAGCAGCTTAGATACAGGGTCTCAAGAGACCCAGTACTTC.

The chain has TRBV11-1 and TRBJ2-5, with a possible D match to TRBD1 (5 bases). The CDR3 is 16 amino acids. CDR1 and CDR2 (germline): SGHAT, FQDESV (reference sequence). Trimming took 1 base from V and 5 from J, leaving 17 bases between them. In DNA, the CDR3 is TGTGCCAGCAGCTTAGTGTCCCAGGGAATGGGTGAGACCCAGTACTTC. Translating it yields CASSLVSQGMGETQYF.

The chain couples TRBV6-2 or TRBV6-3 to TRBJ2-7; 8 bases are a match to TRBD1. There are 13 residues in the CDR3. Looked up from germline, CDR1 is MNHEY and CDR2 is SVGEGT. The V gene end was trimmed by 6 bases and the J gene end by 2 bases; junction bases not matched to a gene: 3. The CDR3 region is CASSWTGPYEQYF. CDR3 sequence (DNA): TGTGCCAGCAGCTGGACAGGGCCCTACGAGCAGTACTTC.

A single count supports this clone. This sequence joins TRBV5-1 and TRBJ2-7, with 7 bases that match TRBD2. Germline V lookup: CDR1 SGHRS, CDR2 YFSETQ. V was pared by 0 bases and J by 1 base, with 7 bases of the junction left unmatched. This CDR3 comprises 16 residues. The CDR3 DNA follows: TGCGCCAGCAGCTTGGTGGCTAGCGGAATATCCTACGAGCAGTACTTC. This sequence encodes CASSLVASGISYEQYF.

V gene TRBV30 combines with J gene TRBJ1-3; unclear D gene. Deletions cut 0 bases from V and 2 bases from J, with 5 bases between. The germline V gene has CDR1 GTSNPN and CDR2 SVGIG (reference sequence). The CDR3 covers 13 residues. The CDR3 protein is CAWSVNTGNTIYF. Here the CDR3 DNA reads TGTGCCTGGAGTGTAAATACTGGAAACACCATATATTTT. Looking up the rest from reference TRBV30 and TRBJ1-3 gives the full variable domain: SQTIHQWPATLVQPVGSPLSLECTVEGTSNPNLYWYRQAAGRGLQLLFYSVGIGQISSEVPQNLSASRPQDRQFILSSKKLLLSDSGFYLCAWSVNTGNTIYFGEGSWLTVV.

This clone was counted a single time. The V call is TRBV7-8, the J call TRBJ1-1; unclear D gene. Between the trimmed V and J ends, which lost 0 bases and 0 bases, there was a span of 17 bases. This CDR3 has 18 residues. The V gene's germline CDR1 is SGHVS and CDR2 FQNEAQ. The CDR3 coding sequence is TGTGCCAGCAGCTTAGCCCTCCGGGATTCGTCTCTGAACACTGAAGCTTTCTTT. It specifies CASSLALRDSSLNTEAFF.

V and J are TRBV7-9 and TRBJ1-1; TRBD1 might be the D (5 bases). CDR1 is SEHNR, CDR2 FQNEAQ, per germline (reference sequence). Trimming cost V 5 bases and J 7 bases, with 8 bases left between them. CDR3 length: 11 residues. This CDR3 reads CASSPGGEAFF. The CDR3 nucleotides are TGTGCCAGCAGCCCGGGGGGTGAAGCTTTCTTT.